This TCR beta chain is drawn from a study of PD-L1 blockade in urothelial cancer. Turning to the study itself: Male patients with bladder-origin urothelial cancer numbered about 85% of the roughly 29. Prior chemotherapy regimens per patient numbered 0 to 3.

Patients' cancers were locally advanced or metastatic urothelial carcinomas. CDR1 and CDR2 from the germline V gene are GTSNPN and SVGIG (reference sequence). The CDR3 has 15 amino acids. V was clipped by 2 bases and J by 8 bases; unmatched bases: 12. Generated by immunoSEQ multiplex PCR, the TCRdb table keeps only in-frame clones and is missing some. Here the sample spans about 50,000 clones, about 85% being singletons. The chain couples TRBV30 to TRBJ1-3; 7 bases are shared with TRBD1. The TCR originated in a man aged 55 to 70 with urothelial cancer. This specimen was PBMCs, taken around atezolizumab (anti-PD-L1) treatment. The CDR3 sequence: CAWSPRDSFRHTIYF. The CDR3 DNA is TGTGCCTGGAGTCCTCGGGACAGTTTCCGACACACCATATATTTT.